These 25 T cell receptor beta chains came from one sample sequenced in a study of blood T cell repertoires in COVID-19. Clones were sequenced by immunoSEQ multiplex PCR, and TCRdb holds only the in-frame ones, with some missing. In the table there are fewer than 150,000 clones, nearly 90% of which are singletons. What was sequenced was peripheral blood. These receptors originate from a woman in her fifties or sixties with COVID-19, enrolled during active disease.

The chain has TRBV6-5 and TRBJ2-7; a possible D gene is TRBD2 (7 bases). Germline V gene sequence: CDR1 MNHEY, CDR2 SVGAGI. The CDR3 contains 15 residues. Between the trimmed V and J ends, which lost 0 bases and 5 bases, there was a span of 14 bases. The CDR3 nucleotides read TGTGCCAGCAGTTACTCGGGGGGGGCTGGCGACGAGCAGTACTTC. It codes for CASSYSGGAGDEQYF.

The chain employs TRBV7-9 and TRBJ1-1; D remains unclear. The CDR3 spans 14 residues. The germline V and J ends were trimmed by 7 bases and 2 bases, with 14 bases remaining between them. Germline V lookup: CDR1 SEHNR, CDR2 FQNEAQ (reference sequence). In DNA, the CDR3 is TGTGCCAGCACGCCAGACACCTTCAACACTGAAGCTTTCTTT. Encoded protein: CASTPDTFNTEAFF.

Written as DNA, the CDR3 is TGTGCCATCAGTGGGTCGGAAACAGGGGCTTTTAGTGAAGCTTTCTTT. It encodes CAISGSETGAFSEAFF. The chain joins TRBV10-3 to TRBJ1-1; TRBD1 matches 7 bases. Germline V lookup: CDR1 ENHRY, CDR2 SYGVKD. This CDR3 has 16 residues. The ends lost 4 bases at V and 7 bases at J; junction bases unmatched: 15.

V and J are TRBV7-2 and TRBJ1-5, with D perhaps TRBD1 (5 bases). CDR1 is SGHTA, CDR2 FQGNSA, per germline. This CDR3 is built from 16 residues. Trimming pared 0 bases from V and 6 bases from J, leaving 15 bases between. Here the CDR3 DNA reads TGTGCCAGCAGCTTAGCGTCAGGGAGGGATGGTCAGCCCCAGCATTTT. It codes for CASSLASGRDGQPQHF.

This clone has only a few counts. The chain couples TRBV9 to TRBJ1-1; D might be TRBD1 (6 bases). In germline, CDR1 is SGDLS, CDR2 YYNGEE. V lost 3 bases, J lost 4 bases, and 10 bases lay in between. The CDR3 spans 13 residues. The CDR3 protein is CASSEDRFTEAFF. The CDR3 DNA is TGTGCCAGCAGCGAGGACAGATTCACTGAAGCTTTCTTT.

The V and J genes are TRBV7-9 and TRBJ1-3; 7 nucleotides align to TRBD1. Trimming cost V 3 bases and J 0 bases; bases outside gene matches: 11. CDR3 length: 18 residues. The germline V gene has CDR1 SEHNR and CDR2 FQNEAQ (reference sequence). The CDR3 nucleotides read TGTGCCAGCAGCTTCTCCGGGACAGATTTCCTCTCTGGAAACACCATATATTTT. Its translation is CASSFSGTDFLSGNTIYF.

J is TRBJ1-2 and V is TRBV25-1; D is perhaps TRBD1 (6 bases). The germline CDR1 and CDR2 sequences are MGHDK and SYGVNS. The CDR3 totals 14 residues. Trimming removed 2 bases at V and 8 bases at J, with 15 bases between. CDR3 protein: CASSETTGGEGYTF. The CDR3 DNA reads as TGTGCCAGCAGTGAAACTACGGGGGGCGAAGGCTACACCTTC.

The J gene is TRBJ1-2, the V gene TRBV7-8; D ambiguous. V dropped 5 bases and J dropped 8 bases, with 18 bases sitting between them. The germline CDR1 and CDR2 sequences are SGHVS and FQNEAQ. CDR3 length equals 14 residues. The CDR3 sequence is CASSGGESSWGYTF. The CDR3 nucleotides are TGTGCCAGCAGCGGCGGAGAGTCATCTTGGGGCTACACCTTC.

The chain joins TRBV6-6 to TRBJ1-1; no clear D. V lost 5 bases to trimming and J lost 1 base, with 11 bases between them. Germline lookup yields CDR1 MNHNY and CDR2 SVGAGI (reference sequence). The CDR3 loop spans 14 amino acids. CDR3 residues: CASSKQDSNTEAFF. Written as DNA, the CDR3 is TGTGCCAGCAGTAAACAAGACTCGAACACTGAAGCTTTCTTT.

V and J are TRBV6-5 and TRBJ1-6; D perhaps matches TRBD1 (5 bases). V lost 2 bases to trimming and J lost 9 bases, with 17 bases between them. The CDR3 sequence is 16 residues long. The germline CDR1 and CDR2 sequences are MNHEY and SVGAGI. This CDR3 is CASSYGLGGRGSPLHF. CDR3 bases: TGTGCCAGCAGTTACGGGCTCGGGGGTCGCGGTTCACCCCTCCACTTT.

The gene calls are TRBV19 and TRBJ1-3; a weak D match, TRBD1 (5 bases). The CDR3 runs 16 residues. From germline, CDR1 is LNHDA and CDR2 SQIVND (reference sequence). Deletions cut 3 bases from V and 5 bases from J, with 17 bases between. The CDR3 DNA is TGTGCCAGTAGTATTCCGGGCTATAACAGGCGAAACACCATATATTTT. Translated: CASSIPGYNRRNTIYF.

The chain is built from TRBV18 and TRBJ2-3; D perhaps matches TRBD1 (6 bases). V lost 0 bases to trimming and J lost 3 bases, with 10 bases between them. The CDR3 contains 15 residues. CDR1 KGHSH and CDR2 LQKENI come from the germline V gene. The CDR3 DNA reads as TGTGCCAGCTCACCACCGAATAGGGGGACAGATACGCAGTATTTT. Its translation is CASSPPNRGTDTQYF.

V and J are TRBV18 and TRBJ2-3, with no clear D. This CDR3 contains 12 residues. The V gene's germline CDR1 is KGHSH and CDR2 LQKENI. The V end was cut by 1 base, the J end by 4 bases, with 3 bases between. The CDR3 region has the DNA TGTGCCAGCTCACCACTCGCAGATACGCAGTATTTT. Translated, it gives CASSPLADTQYF.

CDR3 sequence: CATSDPSRGRLGQETQYF. Written as DNA, the CDR3 is TGTGCCACCAGTGACCCTAGCAGGGGGCGGCTAGGGCAAGAGACCCAGTACTTC. The V call is TRBV24-1, the J call TRBJ2-5; 8 bases are a match to TRBD1. Germline V CDR1 and CDR2: KGHDR, SFDVKD. The CDR3 has 18 residues. V dropped 4 bases and J dropped 2; count of bases not matched to a gene: 14.

This clone has only a few counts. The genes are TRBV19 and TRBJ1-5, with D possibly being TRBD1 (5 bases). CDR1 and CDR2 from the germline V gene are LNHDA and SQIVND (reference sequence). The CDR3 is 15 residues long. Trimming pared 7 bases from V and 8 bases from J, leaving 21 bases between. For the CDR3, the DNA is TGTGCCAGTACCGATCCACGGGCCCACAGGAAGCCCCAGCATTTT. This gives the protein CASTDPRAHRKPQHF.

V and J are TRBV18 and TRBJ1-2, with 7 bases lining up with TRBD1. Germline CDR1 KGHSH, CDR2 LQKENI. J was trimmed by 1 base and V by 4 bases; bases with no gene match: 9. CDR3 length: 16 residues. The DNA for the CDR3 is TGTGCCAGCTCACGTGACCTCAGGGGGAATAACTATGGCTACACCTTC. Its protein is CASSRDLRGNNYGYTF.

The chain combines TRBV6-6 with TRBJ1-2; D perhaps matches TRBD1 (6 bases). V lost 6 bases, J lost 2 bases, and 10 bases lay in between. CDR1 is MNHNY, CDR2 SVGAGI, per germline (reference sequence). This CDR3 has 13 residues. CDR3 DNA: TGTGCCAGCAGCCCCGGACAGAACTATGGCTACACCTTC. The encoded protein is CASSPGQNYGYTF.

This clone was found once. The V call is TRBV11-3, the J call TRBJ1-1; D is undetermined. CDR3 length: 13 amino acids. Trimming took off 4 bases at V and 5 bases at J, with 11 bases between the two ends. Germline values: CDR1 SGHNT, CDR2 YENEEA. The DNA for the CDR3 is TGTGCCAGCAGCTCCGAGGTTGGAACTGAAGCTTTCTTT. Translated, it gives CASSSEVGTEAFF.

This chain links TRBV10-3 with TRBJ1-2, with TRBD1 identical over 7 bases. This CDR3 is 14 amino acids long. The junction had 8 bases not matched to a gene; V was cut back by 2 bases and J by 8 bases. The germline V gene encodes CDR1 ENHRY and CDR2 SYGVKD. DNA of the CDR3: TGTGCCATCAGTGAGGAAAGGAGGGGGCAGGGCTACACCTTC. This translates into CAISEERRGQGYTF.

J is TRBJ2-3 and V is TRBV9; 9 bases fit TRBD2. The CDR3 covers 15 residues. The germline V gene encodes CDR1 SGDLS and CDR2 YYNGEE. With V trimmed by 4 bases and J by 4 bases, 7 bases remained unmatched. Written as DNA, the CDR3 is TGTGCCAGCAGCCCGCGGGGGGGCGGGGCAGATACGCAGTATTTT. Its translation is CASSPRGGGADTQYF.

This sequence joins TRBV9 and TRBJ1-1; 10 bases fit TRBD1. This CDR3 comprises 17 residues. CDR1 is SGDLS and CDR2 is YYNGEE in the germline V gene. The ends lost 0 bases at V and 1 base at J; junction bases unmatched: 6. In DNA, the CDR3 is TGTGCCAGCAGCGTAGGGGACAGGGGACTATGGAACACTGAAGCTTTCTTT. Protein product: CASSVGDRGLWNTEAFF. The whole variable domain, remainder taken from reference TRBV9 and TRBJ1-1, is DSGVTQTPKHLITATGQRVTLRCSPRSGDLSVYWYQQSLDQGLQFLIQYYNGEERAKGNILERFSAQQFPDLHSELNLSSLELGDSALYFCASSVGDRGLWNTEAFFGQGTRLTVV.

The chain is built from TRBV6-5 and TRBJ1-2, with D possibly being TRBD1 (5 bases). Germline CDR1 MNHEY, CDR2 SVGAGI. Trimming shortened V by 6 bases and J by 8 bases, and 13 bases separated the two germline ends. The CDR3 length is 12 residues. The CDR3 loop is CASRGARLGYTF. The CDR3 nucleotides read TGTGCCAGCAGAGGGGCCCGTCTGGGCTACACCTTC.

V is TRBV12-2 and J is TRBJ1-6; the table calls TRBD1, which could not be checked here. TRBV12-2 is given as a pseudogene. CDR3 length: 18 residues. Here the CDR3 DNA reads TGTGCAAGTCGCTGGGTGTGGCCTGAAGATGGGGCCAATTCACCCCTCCACTTT. Its translation is CASRWVWPEDGANSPLHF.

The chain employs TRBV7-9 and TRBJ1-6, with TRBD1 matching over 8 bases. V lost 10 bases and J lost 8; bases outside the gene matches: 13. Germline assignment: CDR1 SEHNR and CDR2 FQNEAQ (reference sequence). CDR3 length equals 15 residues. The CDR3 reads CAITGGEQGDSPLHF. CDR3 coding DNA: TGTGCCATTACAGGGGGAGAACAGGGCGATTCACCCCTCCACTTT.

There are a few counts of this clone. V usage is TRBV5-4 and J usage is TRBJ1-2, with 8 bases matching TRBD1. Germline V gives CDR1 SGHNT, CDR2 YYREEE (reference sequence). Trimming took 4 bases from V and 5 from J; bases not matched to a gene: 7. The CDR3 contains 14 residues. The CDR3 nucleotides read TGTGCCAGCAGCCCGACAGGGGCCTTATATGGCTACACCTTC. Translated, it gives CASSPTGALYGYTF.